The clone carrying this T cell receptor (beta chain) was counted once. Its antigen is not identified. Compared with germline, one end of the junction differs, possibly owing to a read error. Combining a sample-barcoded 5' primer with a J-beta primer mix, a second PCR ran for roughly 6 to 12 cycles. TCRdb used MiXCR to reprocess the 5' RACE reads, holding one entry per CDR3 protein. This table holds 800,000 to 950,000 distinct CDR3 sequences, roughly 29% found once. The entry originates in a study of blood T cells in healthy people across ages. Study-wide results and caveats: Shifts in expanded clonotypes may have been confounded by donor CMV status, which was unknown. When set beside aged donors, long-lived donors presented more naive CD4+ cells and higher diversity.

For every donor, a draw yielded around 10 milliliters of peripheral blood. These records were also assigned to another study, of T cells of mothers and their children.

Sequencing input: blood. The TCR was taken from a woman aged 40 to 50 in good health.

The CDR3 reads CASGFTSEGGEAQYF. The DNA for the CDR3 is TGTGCCAGCGGATTTACTAGCGAGGGAGGAGAGGCCCAGTACTTC. The V call is TRBV12-3 or TRBV12-4, the J call TRBJ2-5; 7 bases match TRBD2. The CDR3 covers 15 residues.